This T cell receptor beta chain was retrieved from a study of T-cell reconstitution after alpha-beta-depleted transplantation in children. V shed 7 bases and J shed 1 base, with 13 bases lying between them. The CDR3 is 14 amino acids. Unique molecular identifiers were built into the TCRbeta library. TCRdb recomputed calls from the PCR reads with MiXCR, one row per CDR3 protein. The data hold approximately 250,000 distinct CDR3 sequences, with approximately 9.8% observed a single time. This clonotype was counted many times. Sequencing was performed on PBMCs from the stem cell graft donor, taken from the stem cell graft. The clonotype comes from a human donor who donated a stem cell graft to a child with SCID. The gene calls are TRBV12-3 or TRBV12-4 and TRBJ1-1; tentatively, D is TRBD1 (5 bases). The CDR3 loop reads CASNPGWENTEAFF. CDR3 nucleotide sequence: TGTGCCAGCAACCCAGGGTGGGAGAACACTGAAGCTTTCTTT.